What follows are 14 T cell receptor beta chains derived from one specimen sequenced in a study of PD-L1 blockade in urothelial cancer. Time point reported: peripheral blood 6 weeks after treatment start. Generated by immunoSEQ multiplex PCR, the TCRdb table keeps only in-frame clones and is missing some. Of around 110,000 clones in the sample, around nine tenths are singletons; the top ten hold about 1.8%. The sequenced sample was PBMCs, obtained around atezolizumab (anti-PD-L1) treatment. The receptors originated from a man aged 60 to 75 with urothelial cancer.

This chain links TRBV29-1 with TRBJ2-1; 9 nucleotides match TRBD1. Trimming at V came to 6 bases and at J to 10 bases, leaving 7 bases not matched to a gene. This CDR3 region has 12 residues. Per the germline V gene, CDR1 is SQVTM and CDR2 is ANQGSEA. CDR3: CSVGQGQREQFF. In DNA form, the CDR3 reads TGCAGCGTGGGACAGGGTCAAAGGGAGCAGTTCTTC.

The CDR3 DNA is TGTGCCAGCAGTGGGGGGTGGATTCATACCGGGGAGCTGTTTTTT. Translated: CASSGGWIHTGELFF. This chain links TRBV28 with TRBJ2-2; perhaps TRBD2 as D (6 bases). The germline gives CDR1 MDHEN, CDR2 SYDVKM. The CDR3 spans 15 residues. V lost 5 bases, J lost 5 bases, and 15 bases lay in between.

The genes are TRBV28 and TRBJ1-4, with TRBD1 identical over 7 bases. The trim removed 6 bases at V and 4 bases at J, leaving 14 bases unmatched. The CDR3 runs 17 residues. Germline V gene lookup returns CDR1 MDHEN and CDR2 SYDVKM. The CDR3 here is CASSPRGSGWGNEKLFF. The CDR3 nucleotides read TGTGCCAGCAGCCCCAGGGGGTCGGGGTGGGGTAATGAAAAACTGTTTTTT.

The table lists this clone with a count of one. The CDR3 DNA reads TGCGCCAGCAGTGAGGGAAACACCGGGGAGCTGTTTTTT. It is translated as CASSEGNTGELFF. The chain has TRBV5-1 and TRBJ2-2; tentatively, D is TRBD2 (5 bases). This CDR3 spans 13 amino acids. Trimming removed 5 bases from V and 2 bases from J, with 7 bases in between. Germline V gives CDR1 SGHRS, CDR2 YFSETQ.

The J gene is TRBJ1-1, the V gene TRBV4-3; D gene unclear. The V gene's germline CDR1 is LGHNA and CDR2 YSLEER. The germline V and J ends were trimmed by 0 bases and 5 bases, with 7 bases remaining between them. CDR3 size: 13 residues. As DNA, the CDR3 is TGCGCCAGCAGCCAAGACCCGGGGACTGAAGCTTTCTTT. Protein: CASSQDPGTEAFF.

V gene TRBV7-2 combines with J gene TRBJ2-7; 15 bases fit TRBD2. V lost 5 bases to trimming and J lost 4 bases; unmatched junction nucleotides: 9. The CDR3 runs to 17 residues. Germline CDR1 is SGHTA and CDR2 is FQGNSA. CDR3 region: CASSNPGTSGGNYEQYF. CDR3 bases: TGTGCCAGCAGCAACCCCGGGACTAGCGGGGGGAATTACGAGCAGTACTTC.

The rearrangement links TRBV27 to TRBJ1-5; 8 nucleotides align to TRBD1. This CDR3 is built from 16 residues. The V segment lost 6 bases and the J segment 3 bases; nucleotides outside the gene matches: 10. The germline gives CDR1 MNHEY, CDR2 SMNVEV (reference sequence). The CDR3 loop reads CASSRTRTGYNQPQHF. The CDR3 nucleotides are TGTGCCAGCAGCCGAACTCGGACAGGGTACAATCAGCCCCAGCATTTT.

The chain uses TRBV7-9 and TRBJ1-4; a possible D gene is TRBD1 (5 bases). In germline, CDR1 is SEHNR, CDR2 FQNEAQ (reference sequence). The CDR3 is made up of 18 amino acids. V shed 2 bases and J shed 2 bases, with 18 bases lying between them. The CDR3: CASSLRQGGGLTNEKLFF. CDR3 coding DNA: TGTGCCAGCAGCTTAAGGCAGGGAGGAGGCTTGACTAATGAAAAACTGTTTTTT.

The chain couples TRBV2 to TRBJ2-2, with TRBD2 as a possible D gene (6 bases). The CDR3 is 14 residues long. With 3 bases removed from V and 6 bases from J, the gap between germline ends came to 11 bases. Per germline, CDR1 SNHLY and CDR2 FYNNEI. In DNA form, the CDR3 reads TGTGCCAGCAGTGAGACTAGAGTCGCCGGGGAGCTGTTTTTT. Translated, it gives CASSETRVAGELFF.

CDR3 sequence (DNA): TGCGCCAGCAGCCGAGAGGTATCTCAGGGGGACACCGGGGAGCTGTTTTTT. It encodes CASSREVSQGDTGELFF. The V and J genes are TRBV4-3 and TRBJ2-2; 7 bases agree with TRBD1. CDR3 length: 17 residues. Germline V CDR1 and CDR2: LGHNA, YSLEER. The V gene end was trimmed by 4 bases and the J gene end by 3 bases; junction bases not matched to a gene: 11.

This chain connects TRBV13 to TRBJ2-3; weak D call: TRBD2 (7 bases). V lost 5 bases and J lost 2, with 11 bases in between. Germline CDR1 reads PRHDT; CDR2 reads FYEKMQ (reference sequence). CDR3 size: 14 residues. The CDR3 reads CASSPGGLTDTQYF. CDR3 DNA sequence: TGTGCCAGCAGCCCGGGGGGCCTCACAGATACGCAGTATTTT. The entire variable domain, with the rest obtained from reference TRBV13 and TRBJ2-3, is as follows: AAGVIQSPRHLIKEKRETATLKCYPIPRHDTVYWYQQGPGQDPQFLISFYEKMQSDKGSIPDRFSAQQFSDYHSELNMSSLELGDSALYFCASSPGGLTDTQYFGPGTRLTVL.

This clone appeared a single time. This sequence joins TRBV19 and TRBJ2-7, with no clear D. CDR3 length: 14 residues. CDR1 and CDR2 from the germline V gene are LNHDA and SQIVND (reference sequence). Trimming took off 1 base at V and 3 bases at J, with 10 bases between the two ends. The CDR3 DNA reads TGTGCCAGTAGTATAGGGGCAGGCGACTACGAGCAGTACTTC. It is translated as CASSIGAGDYEQYF.

V gene TRBV5-1 combines with J gene TRBJ1-1; TRBD1 might be the D (6 bases). Germline V gene data show CDR1 as SGHRS and CDR2 as YFSETQ. The CDR3 covers 13 residues. Trimming pared 2 bases from V and 4 bases from J, leaving 9 bases between. The CDR3 reads CASSFGQSTEAFF. The CDR3 region has the DNA TGCGCCAGCAGCTTTGGACAGTCCACTGAAGCTTTCTTT.

The gene calls are TRBV6-1 and TRBJ1-5, with D perhaps matching TRBD1 (5 bases). Trimming took off 0 bases at V and 12 bases at J, with 12 bases between the two ends. Germline values: CDR1 MNHNS, CDR2 SASEGT. The CDR3 runs 13 residues. The CDR3 bases are TGTGCCAGCAGTGAAGCGGGGCTCAGGCACCAGCATTTT. It translates to CASSEAGLRHQHF.